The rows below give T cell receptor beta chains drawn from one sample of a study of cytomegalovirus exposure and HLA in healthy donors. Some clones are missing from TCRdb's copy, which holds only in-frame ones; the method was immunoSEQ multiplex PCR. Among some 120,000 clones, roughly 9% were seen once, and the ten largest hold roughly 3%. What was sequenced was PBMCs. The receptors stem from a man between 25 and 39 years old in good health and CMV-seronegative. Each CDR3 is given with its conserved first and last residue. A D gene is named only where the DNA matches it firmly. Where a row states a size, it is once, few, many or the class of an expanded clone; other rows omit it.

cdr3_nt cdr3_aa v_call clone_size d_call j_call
TGTGCCAGCACGACAGGGAACACTGAAGCTTTCTTT CASTTGNTEAFF TRBV27 few . TRBJ1-1
TGTGCCAGCAGTTTTATCTTACCGGGACAGCCTTATTCACCCCTCCACTTT CASSFILPGQPYSPLHF TRBV7-9 . TRBD1 TRBJ1-6
TGTGCCAGCGGTTCTTTTACCGGGGGTCTCAATCAGCCCCAGCATTTT CASGSFTGGLNQPQHF TRBV28 . . TRBJ1-5
TGTGCTAGTGGTTTGGGGGGCGTCGCTGAAGCTTTCTTT CASGLGGVAEAFF TRBV12-5 few . TRBJ1-1
TGCGCCAGCAGCCAGACGACTAGCGGGAGTTCTGAGACCCAGTACTTC CASSQTTSGSSETQYF TRBV4-1 few TRBD2 TRBJ2-5
TGCGCCAGCAGCCAAGATCAGGGGGCCGGTGAAGCTTTCTTT CASSQDQGAGEAFF TRBV4-3 . TRBD1 TRBJ1-1
TGTGCCTCACGAGTGGGGACAGGGGTCGACACCATATATTTT CASRVGTGVDTIYF TRBV7-2 few TRBD1 TRBJ1-3
TGTGCCAGCAGCGGGACCGGGACAGCTCAAGAGACCCAGTACTTC CASSGTGTAQETQYF TRBV7-9 . TRBD1 TRBJ2-5
TGTGCCAGCAGTGATGGGGTGGGGGGGCCTATCGATGAGCAGTTCTTC CASSDGVGGPIDEQFF TRBV6-1 few . TRBJ2-1
TGTGCTAGTGGTTGGAAACCGGGACAGGGGAACACTGAAGCTTTCTTT CASGWKPGQGNTEAFF TRBV12-5 . TRBD1 TRBJ1-1
TGCGCCAGCAGCTTGGAGGGGGTAAATCAGCCCCAGCATTTT CASSLEGVNQPQHF TRBV5-1 . . TRBJ1-5
TGCGCCAGCAGCTCACGTGGAGCGGGAGCTTCTAATGAGCAGTTCTTC CASSSRGAGASNEQFF TRBV5-1 few TRBD2 TRBJ2-1
TGCGCCAGCAGCCAAGGGACAGGCGGGGAGCTGTTTTTT CASSQGTGGELFF TRBV4-3 few TRBD1 TRBJ2-2
TGCGCCAGCAGTGCCAGGTTAGGCGAGCAGTACTTC CASSARLGEQYF TRBV10-1 few . TRBJ2-7
TGTGCCAGCAGCAGGACTGAGAATGAAAAACTGTTTTTT CASSRTENEKLFF TRBV7-9 few . TRBJ1-4
TGTGCCAGCAGTTACTCTAGCGGACCCCCTGGGAATGAGCAGTTCTTC CASSYSSGPPGNEQFF TRBV6-5 few . TRBJ2-1
TGTGCCAGCAGTGAATTAGGGAGGTCTCCCCTGTATTTT CASSELGRSPLYF TRBV25-1 few . TRBJ2-3
TGTGCCAGCAGGCGGACAGGCAACTATGGCTACACCTTC CASRRTGNYGYTF TRBV6-5 few TRBD1 TRBJ1-2
TGTGCCAGCAGCGGGGGGGGAGGGGAGTCCTACGAGCAGTACTTC CASSGGGGESYEQYF TRBV7-2 . TRBD2 TRBJ2-7
TGTGCCAGCAGAGCGACAGGGGGGACTGAAGCTTTCTTT CASRATGGTEAFF TRBV6-4 few TRBD1 TRBJ1-1
TGTGCCAGCAGCACCAGACTCGGGCAGTACTTC CASSTRLGQYF TRBV7-2 few . TRBJ2-7
TGTGCCAGACATTACAGGGATGGCTATGGCTACACCTTC CARHYRDGYGYTF TRBV5-3 . . TRBJ1-2
TGTGCCAGCAGTCAGGACCCAGGACATTCCTACGAGCAGTACTTC CASSQDPGHSYEQYF TRBV7-2 once . TRBJ2-7
TGCGCCAGCAGCTTGACAGGGTTGGCGGATGGCTACACCTTC CASSLTGLADGYTF TRBV5-1 few . TRBJ1-2
TGTGCCAGCAGCCGGACAGGGCCTGAAAAACTGTTTTTT CASSRTGPEKLFF TRBV11-3 few TRBD1 TRBJ1-4
TGTGCCTGGAGTTTCGGCCTGAGTAGCGGTCACACAGATACGCAGTATTTT CAWSFGLSSGHTDTQYF TRBV30 few . TRBJ2-3
TGCGCCAGCACCCCCGATGACAGCGAAGCCTACGAGCAGTACTTC CASTPDDSEAYEQYF TRBV5-1 few . TRBJ2-7
TGTGCCAGCAGTTACTACCCCGGGAAGTCCTACGAGCAGTACTTC CASSYYPGKSYEQYF TRBV6-5 few . TRBJ2-7
TGCAGCGTTGAAGTCGACGGGGAGTTAACGAGAGGCTACACCTTC CSVEVDGELTRGYTF TRBV29-1 few . TRBJ1-2
TGTGCCAGCAGTGACGGCAGCGTGCAGCCCCAGCATTTT CASSDGSVQPQHF TRBV2 . . TRBJ1-5
TGTGCCAGCTCACCGTTTCGGACAGGGGGATACTCTGGAAACACCATATATTTT CASSPFRTGGYSGNTIYF TRBV18 . TRBD1 TRBJ1-3
TGTGCCAGCAGCTTAGTTGCGGGTAGGACAGATACGCAGTATTTT CASSLVAGRTDTQYF TRBV7-9 . . TRBJ2-3
TGTGCCAGCAGTTTAGAGGGCGGGGCCCTCTCCTACGAGCAGTACTTC CASSLEGGALSYEQYF TRBV27 . . TRBJ2-7
TGTGCCAGCAGCTCGGGACAGGGGGCCTACGAGCAGTACTTC CASSSGQGAYEQYF TRBV28 few TRBD1 TRBJ2-7
TGTGCCAGCAGTCCGTTTATGCAGGGGGCAGATACCGGGGAGCTGTTTTTT CASSPFMQGADTGELFF TRBV2 . TRBD1 TRBJ2-2
TGCGCCAGCAGCCAGTCCCAGGACAACGAGCAGTACTTC CASSQSQDNEQYF TRBV4-3 few . TRBJ2-7
TGCAGCGTTCATAAAGGGACAGGGTATTCCGAGCAGTACTTC CSVHKGTGYSEQYF TRBV29-1 . TRBD1 TRBJ2-7
TGTGCCAGCAGCTTTGGCAGGAACACTGAAGCTTTCTTT CASSFGRNTEAFF TRBV5-4 . . TRBJ1-1
TGTGCCAGCAGCTTAGGCCGGGGCGGGAGCAGCACAGATACGCAGTATTTT CASSLGRGGSSTDTQYF TRBV11-3 . TRBD2 TRBJ2-3
TGTGCCTGGAGTGGGAGCGGGAGCTCCTACGAGCAGTACTTC CAWSGSGSSYEQYF TRBV30 few TRBD2 TRBJ2-7
TGTGCCAGCTCACCATTTCGAGATACGCAGTATTTT CASSPFRDTQYF TRBV18 . . TRBJ2-3
TGTGCCAGCAGTGAAGGCTCTAGCGGGGGGGTAGATACGCAGTATTTT CASSEGSSGGVDTQYF TRBV6-1 . TRBD2 TRBJ2-3
TGTGCCAGCAGCCTACCACAGGGGACCTACACCGGGGAGCTGTTTTTT CASSLPQGTYTGELFF TRBV7-9 few TRBD1 TRBJ2-2
TGTGCCAGCAGCTTAGGGGACAGGGGATCTGAAAAACTGTTTTTT CASSLGDRGSEKLFF TRBV11-2 . TRBD1 TRBJ1-4
TGTGCCAGTAGTCAGGGACTAGCGGGGGTACGGATCGAGACAGATACGCAGTATTTT CASSQGLAGVRIETDTQYF TRBV19 few TRBD2 TRBJ2-3
TGTGCCAGCTCGCCGGGACTAGGGGCGAATGAGCAGTTCTTC CASSPGLGANEQFF TRBV18 . TRBD2 TRBJ2-1
TGTGCCAGCAGTGAGACGACCGGGACAGGGGCGTCGTGGGAGCTGTTTTTT CASSETTGTGASWELFF TRBV27 . TRBD1 TRBJ2-2
TGTGCCACCAGCAGGTTTGGACAGCTTAAAGAGACCCAGTACTTC CATSRFGQLKETQYF TRBV15 few . TRBJ2-5
TGTGCCTGGAGCTTAGGGTTAGCGGGAGGGCCCCGATACGAGCAGTACTTC CAWSLGLAGGPRYEQYF TRBV30 few TRBD2 TRBJ2-7
TGTGCCAGCGCGGGACAGGGATTTCAGCCCCAGCATTTT CASAGQGFQPQHF TRBV28 few TRBD1 TRBJ1-5
TGTGCCAGCAGTGAATTCCAGGGGGCCGCAGATACGCAGTATTTT CASSEFQGAADTQYF TRBV25-1 . TRBD1 TRBJ2-3
TGTGCCAGCAGCTTAGAAAGACAGCTCATACGCGACGAGCAGTACTTC CASSLERQLIRDEQYF TRBV13 . . TRBJ2-7
TGTGCCAGTAGTATATCGCAACAGGGGACGGAGCCCCAGCATTTT CASSISQQGTEPQHF TRBV19 . TRBD1 TRBJ1-5
TGTGCAAGTCGCTTAAGGGGGCGGGGGGGCCGAGATACGCAGTATTTT CASRLRGRGGRDTQYF TRBV12-2 few . TRBJ2-3
TGCGCCAGCAGCTTGGCCGGGACTAGCGGAACCCAAACCCGGTACTTC CASSLAGTSGTQTRYF TRBV5-1 few TRBD2 TRBJ2-5